This TCR beta chain was sequenced for a study of blood T cell repertoires in COVID-19. Study background: The samples span acute and convalescent COVID-19 from the United States, Italy and Spain. The cDNA or gDNA used as material had been derived from T cells, B-cell-depleted T cells, or PBMCs.

After removal of 2 bases from V and 4 bases from J, the junction contained 7 bases not matched to a gene. Germline V gene data show CDR1 as MNHEY and CDR2 as SVGAGI. CDR3 length: 15 residues. In the authors' workflow: Cell counts per sample came from amplifying reference gene primers. Assay used: immunoSEQ multiplex PCR; TCRdb lists only in-frame clones, some missing. V, J and clone size are taken as reported in that table, and D and trimming were inferred from the DNA itself. The sample holds about 82,000 clones, 83% seen once. The receptor was isolated from a woman aged 55-70 years with acute or convalescent COVID-19. The sample taken for sequencing was peripheral blood. The V and J genes are TRBV6-5 and TRBJ1-2, with 7 bases identical to TRBD1. Here the CDR3 DNA reads TGTGCCAGCAGTTACCTAAGGGGGCGCCCCTATGGCTACACCTTC. It codes for CASSYLRGRPYGYTF.